This TCR beta chain was observed in a study of T cell repertoires in urothelial bladder cancer (dated by TCRdb to the late 2010s). In the study overall: Clinical stages of the roughly twelve resected lesions were three cT0, three cTa, three cT1 and three cT2 or greater. Roughly 12 patients who had bladder lesions and were undergoing transurethral resection were prospectively identified. The study compared clonality of the TCR repertoire in bladder tumors against clonality in benign bladder inflammation. About twelve resected bladder lesions, made up of urothelial carcinoma (UC+) and benign (UC-) specimens, were studied.

The immunoSEQ assay was used to sequence the CDR3 region of the TCR beta chain. As for the original processing: For each specimen, the T-cell fraction, clonal dominance, and maximum TCR clone frequency were calculated. TCRdb took this table from immuneACCESS and kept in-frame rearrangements with V and J called. Such tables lack part of the clones; where checked against another copy, unresolved V genes explain under half of the gap, and the rest is unexplained. V and J calls and clone size are copied from that table; D and trimming were computed from the DNA. Present in this sample are about 910 clones, 55% to 75% of which were seen just once. The ten largest account for under 25% of the sample. General study outcomes and caveats: Urothelial carcinoma specimens had fewer T cells than benign specimens, with medians of 5,569 and 25,872. Median tumor infiltrating lymphocyte percentage was approximately 2.2% in carcinoma specimens and over 9.5% in benign specimens. A single T-cell clone reached up to 17% of infiltrating lymphocytes in carcinoma specimens, compared with 2% in benign specimens.

The sample holds a few counts of this clone. The antigen this receptor binds is unknown. Base-call qualities are not available, and no considerably larger clone is one nucleotide away. At transurethral resection, specimens of the bladder lesions were collected and then stored at -80C. DNA was isolated from the bladder specimens obtained at transurethral resection. This TCR derives from a human donor with urothelial carcinoma. Sequenced input: tumor-infiltrating cells from bladder cancer.

The base sequence is TGTGCCAGTAGTACGCAGGGATTAGGCACAGATACGCAGTATTTT. This sequence encodes CASSTQGLGTDTQYF. The V and J genes are TRBV19 and TRBJ2-3; possibly the D gene is TRBD1, per 5 matching bases. Its CDR3 holds 15 amino acids, cysteine through phenylalanine. Here the CDR3 DNA is all that survives: 45 bases in frame from base 1. Deletion took 4 bases off V and 1 base off J, with a span of 12 bases between the germline ends. The germline V gene encodes CDR1 LNHDA and CDR2 SQIVND (reference sequence).